One and the same sample provided the 19 T cell receptor beta chains below, sequenced in a study of T cell responses to AZD1222 COVID-19 vaccine (dated by TCRdb to the early 2020s). Reading the label with the study, this specimen's time point is: baseline before first vaccination. The library was built by means of the immunoSEQ multiplex PCR assay. TCRdb's version of the immuneACCESS table is confined to in-frame rearrangements and falls short of the full clone set. An unresolved V gene accounts for under half of the shortfall where checked; the remainder is of unknown origin. Counted in this sample were around 160,000 clones; around 90% of them appeared once. 1.4% to 1.5% of the sample is in the top ten clones. The sequencing here drew on peripheral blood, taken on day 0 of AZD1222 vaccination. The source of these receptors is an adult in good health.

This rearrangement joins TRBV7-3 to TRBJ2-6; D gene unclear. The CDR3 length is 15 residues. The germline V and J ends were trimmed by 2 bases and 0 bases, with 5 bases remaining between them. Per the germline V gene, CDR1 is SGHTA and CDR2 is FQGTGA. The CDR3 spells CASSLSSSGANVLTF. The CDR3 DNA is TGTGCCAGCAGCTTATCCAGCTCTGGGGCCAACGTCCTGACTTTC.

This clone was seen only once. The chain employs TRBV7-9 and TRBJ1-4, with 8 bases that match TRBD1. V lost 2 bases to trimming and J lost 2 bases; unmatched junction nucleotides: 4. This CDR3 comprises 16 residues. The germline V gene encodes CDR1 SEHNR and CDR2 FQNEAQ (reference sequence). CDR3 loop: CASSLRQGFTNEKLFF. CDR3 nucleotide sequence: TGTGCCAGCAGCTTAAGACAGGGGTTCACTAATGAAAAACTGTTTTTT.

This CDR3 is CASSPPYRTRRIQETQYF. The CDR3, as DNA: TGTGCCAGCAGCCCTCCGTACCGTACGCGGAGAATTCAAGAGACCCAGTACTTC. The V and J genes are TRBV7-8 and TRBJ2-5; D gene ambiguous. The V and J ends lost 5 bases and 2 bases respectively, with 24 bases between them. The CDR3 loop spans 18 amino acids. Per germline, CDR1 SGHVS and CDR2 FQNEAQ.

CDR3 nucleotide sequence: TGTGCCAGCAGCCGGAACAGCCCCTTAATCACCAATGAGCAGTTCTTC. This gives the protein CASSRNSPLITNEQFF. The chain joins TRBV9 to TRBJ2-1; D unresolved. In germline, CDR1 is SGDLS, CDR2 YYNGEE. Trimming stripped 4 bases from V and 6 bases from J, with 20 bases between. This CDR3 is 16 amino acids long.

V gene TRBV6-5 combines with J gene TRBJ1-3; D is unclear. This CDR3 is built from 11 residues. Germline CDR1 MNHEY, CDR2 SVGAGI. Trimming cost V 6 bases and J 6 bases, with 6 bases left between them. The CDR3 protein is CASRLLNTIYF. CDR3 nucleotide sequence: TGTGCCAGCAGGTTATTAAACACCATATATTTT.

The rearrangement links TRBV5-1 to TRBJ2-1; D is undetermined. V shed 6 bases and J shed 6 bases, with 7 bases lying between them. The CDR3 is 11 amino acids. Germline lookup yields CDR1 SGHRS and CDR2 YFSETQ. In nucleotides, the CDR3 is TGCGCCAGCACGGCAGCCAATGAGCAGTTCTTC. Translating gives CASTAANEQFF.

The chain combines TRBV13 with TRBJ1-2; D perhaps matches TRBD1 (5 bases). CDR3 length equals 11 residues. V was clipped by 5 bases and J by 13 bases, with 14 bases between them. CDR1 PRHDT and CDR2 FYEKMQ come from the germline V gene (reference sequence). CDR3 amino acids: CASSRQGVGTF. In DNA form, the CDR3 reads TGTGCCAGCAGCCGCCAAGGGGTTGGCACCTTC. The complete variable domain, with remaining parts taken from reference TRBV13 and TRBJ1-2, reads AAGVIQSPRHLIKEKRETATLKCYPIPRHDTVYWYQQGPGQDPQFLISFYEKMQSDKGSIPDRFSAQQFSDYHSELNMSSLELGDSALYFCASSRQGVGTFGSGTRLTVV.

This rearrangement joins TRBV4-1 to TRBJ1-4, with 7 bases that match TRBD1. The CDR3 covers 16 residues. J was trimmed by 6 bases and V by 0 bases; bases with no gene match: 7. Germline lookup yields CDR1 MGHRA and CDR2 YSYEKL. Written as DNA, the CDR3 is TGCGCCAGCAGCCAAGATCTCCGGGACAGATATGAAAAACTGTTTTTT. It specifies CASSQDLRDRYEKLFF.

The CDR3 spells CASSPKEGTEQFF. The CDR3 DNA is TGCGCCAGCAGCCCCAAGGAGGGGACTGAGCAGTTCTTC. The rearrangement links TRBV4-3 to TRBJ2-1, with D possibly TRBD2 on 6 matching bases. CDR1 is LGHNA and CDR2 is YSLEER in the germline V gene. The length of the CDR3 is 13 residues. V shed 4 bases and J shed 9 bases, with 13 bases lying between them.

The V and J genes are TRBV7-2 and TRBJ1-6; D uncertain. V was shortened by 1 base and J by 10 bases, with 14 bases between the two germline ends. CDR3 length: 15 residues. Germline V lookup: CDR1 SGHTA, CDR2 FQGNSA. The CDR3 coding sequence is TGTGCCAGCAGCTTAGGGTCCCGAAGCAAATCACCCCTCCACTTT. It encodes CASSLGSRSKSPLHF.

The V call is TRBV5-1, the J call TRBJ2-5; D is unclear. Germline CDR1 reads SGHRS; CDR2 reads YFSETQ. V lost 1 base and J 4 bases, leaving 11 bases between the germline ends. The CDR3 is made up of 14 amino acids. Here the CDR3 reads CASSLFTLGETQYF. The CDR3 nucleotides read TGCGCCAGCAGCTTGTTTACATTGGGAGAGACCCAGTACTTC.

DNA of the CDR3: TGTGCCAGCAGCCTGAGCACTTCATTACAGCCCCAGCATTTT. Its protein product is CASSLSTSLQPQHF. The V and J genes are TRBV7-9 and TRBJ1-5; D remains ambiguous. CDR3 length equals 14 residues. Trimming took off 5 bases at V and 7 bases at J, with 15 bases between the two ends. CDR1 SEHNR and CDR2 FQNEAQ come from the germline V gene (reference sequence).

The rearrangement joins TRBV5-1 to TRBJ2-5; D is uncertain. V shed 4 bases and J shed 5 bases, with 15 bases lying between them. The length of the CDR3 is 14 residues. Germline-derived CDR1 and CDR2 are SGHRS and YFSETQ. The CDR3 DNA sequence: TGCGCCAGCAGCCCCGGATTGACGGGCGAGACCCAGTACTTC. This sequence encodes CASSPGLTGETQYF.

J is TRBJ1-1 and V is TRBV27; 7 nucleotides line up with TRBD1. The trim removed 6 bases at V and 0 bases at J, leaving 13 bases unmatched. CDR1 is MNHEY, CDR2 SMNVEV, per germline (reference sequence). The CDR3 loop spans 17 amino acids. CDR3 protein: CASRHRDSRALNTEAFF. DNA for the CDR3: TGTGCCAGCAGGCACCGGGACAGTCGAGCCTTGAACACTGAAGCTTTCTTT.

This chain uses TRBV15 with TRBJ2-2, with TRBD2 matching 9 bases. In germline, CDR1 is LNHNV, CDR2 YYDKDF (reference sequence). J gave up 1 base and V 5 bases, and 5 bases lay outside the gene matches. The CDR3 is 16 amino acids. DNA for the CDR3: TGTGCCACCAGCCCTCCGACTAGCGGGAACACCGGGGAGCTGTTTTTT. The encoded protein is CATSPPTSGNTGELFF.

The J gene is TRBJ2-3, the V gene TRBV7-2; 9 bases match TRBD2. Trimming removed 2 bases from V and 1 base from J; junction bases left unmatched: 4. Germline V lookup: CDR1 SGHTA, CDR2 FQGNSA. This CDR3 spans 16 amino acids. The DNA for the CDR3 is TGTGCCAGCAGCTTAATGTCTAGCGGGGGCACAGATACGCAGTATTTT. Protein: CASSLMSSGGTDTQYF. Full variable domain (missing parts from reference TRBV7-2 and TRBJ2-3): GAGVSQSPSNKVTEKGKDVELRCDPISGHTALYWYRQSLGQGLEFLIYFQGNSAPDKSGLPSDRFSAERTGGSVSTLTIQRTQQEDSAVYLCASSLMSSGGTDTQYFGPGTRLTVL.

The chain joins TRBV5-1 to TRBJ2-1; 10 bases are shared with TRBD1. With V trimmed by 2 bases and J by 7 bases, 6 bases remained unmatched. This CDR3 contains 15 residues. Germline V gene sequence: CDR1 SGHRS, CDR2 YFSETQ. The CDR3, as DNA: TGCGCCAGCAGCTTCATTTGGGACAGGGGAAATGAGCAGTTCTTC. Residues: CASSFIWDRGNEQFF. Full variable domain (rest looked up from reference TRBV5-1 and TRBJ2-1): KAGVTQTPRYLIKTRGQQVTLSCSPISGHRSVSWYQQTPGQGLQFLFEYFSETQRNKGNFPGRFSGRQFSNSRSEMNVSTLELGDSALYLCASSFIWDRGNEQFFGPGTRLTVL.

V is TRBV9 and J is TRBJ1-5, with D perhaps TRBD1 (5 bases). This CDR3 has 15 amino acids. Germline values: CDR1 SGDLS, CDR2 YYNGEE. V dropped 4 bases and J dropped 0 bases, with 11 bases sitting between them. CDR3 sequence reads: CASSSGGGSNQPQHF. CDR3 nucleotides: TGTGCCAGCAGCAGCGGGGGGGGTAGCAATCAGCCCCAGCATTTT.

Only one count was recorded for this clone. The gene calls are TRBV5-1 and TRBJ2-1; perhaps TRBD1 as D (6 bases). Per the germline V gene, CDR1 is SGHRS and CDR2 is YFSETQ. Trimming shortened V by 1 base and J by 1 base, and 24 bases separated the two germline ends. This CDR3 comprises 20 residues. CDR3 DNA: TGCGCCAGCAGCTTGTTCGGGCTTCCAAGACAGGACGATTCCTACAATGAGCAGTTCTTC. Amino acids: CASSLFGLPRQDDSYNEQFF.